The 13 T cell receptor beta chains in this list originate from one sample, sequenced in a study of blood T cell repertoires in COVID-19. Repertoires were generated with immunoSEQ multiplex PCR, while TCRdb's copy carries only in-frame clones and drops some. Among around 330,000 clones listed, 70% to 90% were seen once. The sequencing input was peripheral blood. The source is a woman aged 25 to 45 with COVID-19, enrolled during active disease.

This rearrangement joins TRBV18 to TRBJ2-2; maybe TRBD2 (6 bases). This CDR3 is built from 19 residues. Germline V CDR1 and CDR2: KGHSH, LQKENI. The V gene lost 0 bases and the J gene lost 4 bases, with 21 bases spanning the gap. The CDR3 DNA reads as TGTGCCAGCTCACCACCGAACCGTTCGCGGGGAAGGGGCACCGGGGAGCTGTTTTTT. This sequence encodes CASSPPNRSRGRGTGELFF.

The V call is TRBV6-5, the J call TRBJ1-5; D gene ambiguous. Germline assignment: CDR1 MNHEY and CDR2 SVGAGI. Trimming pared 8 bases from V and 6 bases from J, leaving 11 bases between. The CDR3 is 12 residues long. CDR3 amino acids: CASGGLGQPQHF. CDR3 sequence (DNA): TGTGCCAGCGGAGGGCTTGGTCAGCCCCAGCATTTT.

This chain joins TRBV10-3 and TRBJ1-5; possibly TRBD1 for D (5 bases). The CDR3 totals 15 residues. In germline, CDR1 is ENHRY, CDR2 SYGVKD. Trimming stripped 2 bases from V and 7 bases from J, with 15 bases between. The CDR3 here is CAISERNAGFQPQHF. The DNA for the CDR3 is TGTGCCATCAGTGAGCGTAATGCAGGGTTCCAGCCCCAGCATTTT.

CDR3 coding DNA: TGCGCCAGCAGACAGACAGGGAGTTCTGGAAACACCATATATTTT. Translation gives CASRQTGSSGNTIYF. The rearrangement links TRBV4-1 to TRBJ1-3, with 7 bases matching TRBD1. J was trimmed by 1 base and V by 6 bases; bases with no gene match: 6. CDR1 and CDR2 (germline): MGHRA, YSYEKL. This CDR3 has 15 amino acids.

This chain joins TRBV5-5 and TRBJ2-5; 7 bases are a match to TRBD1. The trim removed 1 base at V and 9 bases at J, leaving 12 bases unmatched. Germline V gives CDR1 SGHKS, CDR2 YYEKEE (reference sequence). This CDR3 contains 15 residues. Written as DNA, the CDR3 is TGTGCCAGCAGCTTGTTTGAGGGGGCCGTGGAGGCCCAGTACTTC. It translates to CASSLFEGAVEAQYF. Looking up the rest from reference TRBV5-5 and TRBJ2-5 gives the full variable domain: DAGVTQSPTHLIKTRGQQVTLRCSPISGHKSVSWYQQVLGQGPQFIFQYYEKEERGRGNFPDRFSARQFPNYSSELNVNALLLGDSALYLCASSLFEGAVEAQYFGPGTRLLVL.

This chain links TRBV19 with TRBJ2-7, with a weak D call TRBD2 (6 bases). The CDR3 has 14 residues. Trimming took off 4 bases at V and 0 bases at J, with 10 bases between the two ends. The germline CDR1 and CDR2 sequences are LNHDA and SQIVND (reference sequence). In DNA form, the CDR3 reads TGTGCCAGTAGTACGGGACTGCTCTCCTACGAGCAGTACTTC. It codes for CASSTGLLSYEQYF. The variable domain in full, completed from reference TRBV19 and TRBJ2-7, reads DGGITQSPKYLFRKEGQNVTLSCEQNLNHDAMYWYRQDPGQGLRLIYYSQIVNDFQKGDIAEGYSVSREKKESFPLTVTSAQKNPTAFYLCASSTGLLSYEQYFGPGTRLTVT.

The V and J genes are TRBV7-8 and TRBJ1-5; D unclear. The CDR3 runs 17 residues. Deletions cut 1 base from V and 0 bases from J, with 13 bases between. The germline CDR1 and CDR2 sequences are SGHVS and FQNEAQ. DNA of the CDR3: TGTGCCAGCAGCTTAGAAAGCAGGTCCTATAGCAATCAGCCCCAGCATTTT. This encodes CASSLESRSYSNQPQHF.

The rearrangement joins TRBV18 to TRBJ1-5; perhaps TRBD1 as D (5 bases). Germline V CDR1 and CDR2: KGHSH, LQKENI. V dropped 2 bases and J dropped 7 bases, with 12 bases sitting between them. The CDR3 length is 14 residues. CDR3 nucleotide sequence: TGTGCCAGCTCACCATCGTCAGGGAACCAGCCCCAGCATTTT. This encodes CASSPSSGNQPQHF.

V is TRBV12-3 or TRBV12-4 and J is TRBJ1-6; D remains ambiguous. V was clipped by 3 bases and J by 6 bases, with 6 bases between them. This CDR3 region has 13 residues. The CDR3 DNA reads TGTGCCAGCAGTTTCGTGAGTAATTCACCCCTCCACTTT. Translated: CASSFVSNSPLHF.

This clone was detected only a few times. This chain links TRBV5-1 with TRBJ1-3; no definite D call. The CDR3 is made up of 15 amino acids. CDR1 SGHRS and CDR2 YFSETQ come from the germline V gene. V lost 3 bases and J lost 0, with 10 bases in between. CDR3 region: CASSSGGDSGNTIYF. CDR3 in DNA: TGCGCCAGCAGCTCCGGCGGAGACTCTGGAAACACCATATATTTT.

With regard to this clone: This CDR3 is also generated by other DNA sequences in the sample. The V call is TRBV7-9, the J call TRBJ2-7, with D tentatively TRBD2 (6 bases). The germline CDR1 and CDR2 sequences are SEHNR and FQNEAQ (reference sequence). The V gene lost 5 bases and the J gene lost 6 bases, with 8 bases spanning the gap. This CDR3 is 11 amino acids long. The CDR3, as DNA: TGTGCCAGCAGCCCCGGGGGCGAGCAGTACTTC. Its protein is CASSPGGEQYF.

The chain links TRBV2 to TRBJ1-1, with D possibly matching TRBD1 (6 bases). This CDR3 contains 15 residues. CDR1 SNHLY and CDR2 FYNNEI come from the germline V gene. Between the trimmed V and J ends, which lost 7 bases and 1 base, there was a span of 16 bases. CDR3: CASKGHTNRNTEAFF. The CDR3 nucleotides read TGTGCCAGCAAGGGACATACTAACAGGAACACTGAAGCTTTCTTT.

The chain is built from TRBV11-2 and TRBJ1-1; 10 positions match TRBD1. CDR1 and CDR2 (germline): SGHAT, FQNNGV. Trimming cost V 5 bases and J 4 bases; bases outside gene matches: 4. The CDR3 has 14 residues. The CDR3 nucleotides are TGTGCCAGCAGCCCGGGACAGGGGTCCACTGAAGCTTTCTTT. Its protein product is CASSPGQGSTEAFF.